Listed below are T cell receptor beta chains from one sample, sequenced in a study of Ad26.COV2.S vaccination and SARS-CoV-2 variants. TCRdb's table, derived via immunoSEQ multiplex PCR, lists solely in-frame clones and lacks some. This table has 320,000 or so clones, 85% to 90% appearing once. The sample was peripheral blood, taken in a trial of Ad26.COV2.S vaccine versus placebo. These receptors were obtained from a person aged 18 to 65 who received the Ad26.COV2.S COVID-19 vaccine or a placebo. Both conserved end residues are part of each CDR3. The D gene is left open where the match is weak. Clone size is stated in some rows and not others, as once, few, many or a class when expanded.

TRBJ2-1,-,TRBD2,TRBV7-9,TGTGCCAGCAGCCCGTGGACTAGCGGGTCTAATGAGCAGTTCTTC,CASSPWTSGSNEQFF
TRBJ2-1,once,-,TRBV7-2,TGTGCCAGCAGCTTTTCCCCAACTAAAAATGAGCAGTTCTTC,CASSFSPTKNEQFF
TRBJ1-6,-,-,TRBV7-8,TGTGCCAGCAGCTTAGCTGTACAGGGTTTTTTCAATTCACCCCTCCACTTT,CASSLAVQGFFNSPLHF
TRBJ2-7,-,-,TRBV19,TGTGCCAGTATCCAGACCCATTTCGGCGGACAGCAAACGATCTTCTCCTACGAGCAGTACTTC,CASIQTHFGGQQTIFSYEQYF
TRBJ1-1,-,TRBD1,TRBV12-3/TRBV12-4,TGTGCCAGCAGTACGCTAGGGACAGTAGAAGCTTTCTTT,CASSTLGTVEAFF
TRBJ1-1,-,TRBD1,TRBV18,TGTGCCAGCTCACCTCAGGGGGGCGCTGAAGCTTTCTTT,CASSPQGGAEAFF
TRBJ1-2,once,-,TRBV5-5,TGTGCCAGCAGCTTGGAGTCCAAATATGGCTACACCTTC,CASSLESKYGYTF
TRBJ2-7,-,TRBD1,TRBV27,TGTGCCAGCAGGTTGACACAGGGGGACCGGGTGTGCGAGCAGTACTTC,CASRLTQGDRVCEQYF
TRBJ1-1,once,-,TRBV6-5,TGTGCCAGCAGTCTGGGACAGAACACTGAAGCTTTCTTT,CASSLGQNTEAFF
TRBJ1-2,few,TRBD1,TRBV28,TGTGCCAGCACCACGGGGACAGGGAACGGCTACACCTTC,CASTTGTGNGYTF
TRBJ2-1,-,-,TRBV27,TGTGCCAGCAGTTTACTTCTCTCCTACAATGAGCAGTTCTTC,CASSLLLSYNEQFF
TRBJ1-2,-,-,TRBV2,TGTGCCAGCAGTGAAGACGTTTTTGACTATGGCTACACCTTC,CASSEDVFDYGYTF
TRBJ2-5,-,-,TRBV7-2,TGTGCCAGCAGCTCGTCCCTATCTAGCGAACAAGAGACCCAGTACTTC,CASSSSLSSEQETQYF
TRBJ1-1,-,-,TRBV29-1,TGCAGCTCACATACCGGGAACACTGAAGCTTTCTTT,CSSHTGNTEAFF
TRBJ2-3,-,-,TRBV9,TGTGCCAGCAGCGCCCAGCTATTTGCTAGCACAGATACGCAGTATTTT,CASSAQLFASTDTQYF
TRBJ1-5,once,-,TRBV6-6,TGTGCCAGCAGTTATTCAGAGACCTCCCAGGGGCATTTT,CASSYSETSQGHF
TRBJ1-3,-,-,TRBV15,TGTGCCACCAGCACCCCCGGGGACACCATATATTTT,CATSTPGDTIYF
TRBJ2-1,-,TRBD2,TRBV7-3,TGTGCCAGCAGCCGCGGCGTTAGCGGGAAGAATGAGCAGTTCTTC,CASSRGVSGKNEQFF
TRBJ1-1,-,-,TRBV5-6,TGTGCCAGCAGCTTGGAACCAGCGGGGCCTGAAGCTTTCTTT,CASSLEPAGPEAFF
TRBJ2-5,-,-,TRBV5-1,TGCGCCAGCAGCGGCACTTTTCAAGAGACCCAGTACTTC,CASSGTFQETQYF
TRBJ2-3,-,-,TRBV6-1,TGTGCCAGCAGTGAGGGGGCCTCCGGCACAGATACGCAGTATTTT,CASSEGASGTDTQYF
TRBJ1-1,-,TRBD1,TRBV24-1,TGTGCCACCAGTGAAGTTTACAGGGGAGAAGCTTTCTTT,CATSEVYRGEAFF
TRBJ2-1,once,TRBD1,TRBV10-3,TGTGCCATCAGCCGGACAGGCTACTCCTACAATGAGCAGTTCTTC,CAISRTGYSYNEQFF
TRBJ1-1,-,-,TRBV20-1,TGCAGTGCCCGCAGTAGCACTGAAGCTTTCTTT,CSARSSTEAFF
TRBJ2-2,once,TRBD1,TRBV27,TGTGCCAGCAGTATCCTACCGGGACAGGGGGCGCGGGTCGGGGAGCTGTTTTTT,CASSILPGQGARVGELFF
TRBJ2-3,-,TRBD2,TRBV7-2,TGTGCCAGCAGCCCAAATCGGGGGGGCCAAGATACGCAGTATTTT,CASSPNRGGQDTQYF
TRBJ2-1,-,TRBD2,TRBV7-2,TGTGCCAGCAGCTTACCCCTAGCGGGGGGGAATGAGCAGTTCTTC,CASSLPLAGGNEQFF
TRBJ2-1,-,-,TRBV28,TGTGCCAGCAGTCCGCTATATTTGAGCTCCTACAATGAGCAGTTCTTC,CASSPLYLSSYNEQFF
TRBJ2-4,-,TRBD1,TRBV4-3,TGCGCCAGCAGCCAAGATAGACAGGGTGGCAAAAACATTCAGTACTTC,CASSQDRQGGKNIQYF
TRBJ1-5,once,TRBD1,TRBV6-2/TRBV6-3,TGTGCCAGCAGTTATCAACAGGGGGTACTCAATCAGCCCCAGCATTTT,CASSYQQGVLNQPQHF
TRBJ2-3,-,TRBD2,TRBV2,TGTGCCAGCAGCCTAGCGGGGGGGGGCACAGATACGCAGTATTTT,CASSLAGGGTDTQYF
TRBJ2-1,-,-,TRBV7-9,TGTGCCAGCAGCTACCACAACAAAAGAGGGGGGAATGAGCAGTTCTTC,CASSYHNKRGGNEQFF
TRBJ1-1,-,-,TRBV5-6,TGTGCCAGCATCCCAGGCATCCAGGGGTTAAACACTGAAGCTTTCTTT,CASIPGIQGLNTEAFF
TRBJ2-1,-,-,TRBV1,TGCACCAGCAGCCTAAGGGACCCTCACTACAATGAGCAGTTCTTC,CTSSLRDPHYNEQFF
TRBJ2-1,-,-,TRBV6-6,TGTGCCAGCAGTTATGTAGGGATGGATCTACGCGGCGAGCAGTTCTTC,CASSYVGMDLRGEQFF
TRBJ1-2,-,-,TRBV5-4,TGTGCCAGCAGCTTGGTAGGGCCCCTCTATGGCTACACCTTC,CASSLVGPLYGYTF
TRBJ1-5,-,TRBD1,TRBV18,TGTGCCAGCTCAAGGGGACAGGTTAAGGGTCAGCCCCAGCATTTT,CASSRGQVKGQPQHF
TRBJ1-1,-,TRBD1,TRBV3-1/TRBV3-2,TGTGCCAGCAGCCTCGGACAGGGAAACACTGAAGCTTTCTTT,CASSLGQGNTEAFF
TRBJ1-5,-,-,TRBV7-8,TGTGCCAGCAGCTCCGCTGGTAAAAATCAGCCCCAGCATTTT,CASSSAGKNQPQHF
TRBJ1-4,-,-,TRBV27,TGTGCCAGCAGTCGGGGACGGCTAAATGAAAAACTGTTTTTT,CASSRGRLNEKLFF
TRBJ1-1,-,-,TRBV11-2,TGTGCCAGCAAATGGGGGGGGAACACTGAAGCTTTCTTT,CASKWGGNTEAFF
TRBJ1-4,-,TRBD1,TRBV29-1,TGCAGCGTTGGGGACAGGGGGGCTGAAAAACTGTTTTTT,CSVGDRGAEKLFF
TRBJ1-1,-,-,TRBV19,TGTGCCAGTAGGGAGTCTTGGCGATCGGTTCTAAAGGAGGCTTTCTTT,CASRESWRSVLKEAFF
TRBJ1-5,-,-,TRBV4-3,TGCGCCAGCAGCCAAGATCGGGCAGTTAATCAGCCCCAGCATTTT,CASSQDRAVNQPQHF
TRBJ1-3,-,TRBD1,TRBV13,TGTGCCAGCAGCTCAACTCCCCCCCGACAGGGGGGCGGAAACACCATATATTTT,CASSSTPPRQGGGNTIYF
TRBJ1-1,-,-,TRBV5-1,TGCGCCAGCAGCTGGGCCCCCGGGAAGAACACTGAAGCTTTCTTT,CASSWAPGKNTEAFF
TRBJ1-6,-,-,TRBV5-4,TGTGCCAGCAGGGACTATAATTCACCCCTCCACTTT,CASRDYNSPLHF
TRBJ1-1,-,TRBD1,TRBV6-5,TGTGCCAGCAGTTCTGAGGACAGGGCAAACACTGAAGCTTTCTTT,CASSSEDRANTEAFF
TRBJ1-3,-,-,TRBV24-1,TGTGCCACCAGTGATTCTTCCTCCCAGACCATATATTTT,CATSDSSSQTIYF
TRBJ2-7,-,-,TRBV5-6,TGTGCCAGCAGCTTGGGGGCAGGGCGGGAGCAGTACTTC,CASSLGAGREQYF
TRBJ2-7,-,-,TRBV7-9,TGTGCCAGCAGCTTATCCCAGGGGCGCGAGCAGTACTTC,CASSLSQGREQYF
TRBJ1-1,-,TRBD1,TRBV6-2/TRBV6-3,TGTGCCAGCAGCCCCTGGGACAGCACCTTAAAGAGTGACACTGAAGCTTTCTTT,CASSPWDSTLKSDTEAFF
TRBJ1-5,-,-,TRBV5-1,TGCGCCAGCAGCTTGGGTTGGGGTGAAGGCAATCAGCCCCAGCATTTT,CASSLGWGEGNQPQHF
TRBJ2-1,-,-,TRBV27,TGTGCCACCAGCCAGGGCTACAATGAGCAGTTCTTC,CATSQGYNEQFF
TRBJ1-2,-,-,TRBV6-6,TGTGCCAGCAGTTACGGCGGGAACTATGGCTACACCTTC,CASSYGGNYGYTF
TRBJ2-2,-,-,TRBV7-2,TGTGCCAGCAGCTTAGCGGGGGGGCGCGGGGAGCTGTTTTTT,CASSLAGGRGELFF